This T cell receptor (beta chain) was recorded in a study of shared clonotypes between healthy human individuals. The CDR3 has 13 residues. Between the trimmed V and J ends, which lost 10 bases and 1 base, there was a span of 13 bases. Germline assignment: CDR1 MDHEN and CDR2 SYDVKM. TCRdb's table, derived via immunoSEQ multiplex PCR, lists solely in-frame clones and lacks some. This table holds some 500,000 clones, around 96% found once. Sequenced sample: naive CD4+ T cells sorted from blood. Regarding subset: CD45RA+ positively selected. This chain uses TRBV28 with TRBJ1-1; no clear D. The receptor was derived from a woman in her twenties or thirties in good health. The CDR3 nucleotides are TGTGCCACCATCCTCCCAGGGAACACTGAAGCTTTCTTT. Translation gives CATILPGNTEAFF.